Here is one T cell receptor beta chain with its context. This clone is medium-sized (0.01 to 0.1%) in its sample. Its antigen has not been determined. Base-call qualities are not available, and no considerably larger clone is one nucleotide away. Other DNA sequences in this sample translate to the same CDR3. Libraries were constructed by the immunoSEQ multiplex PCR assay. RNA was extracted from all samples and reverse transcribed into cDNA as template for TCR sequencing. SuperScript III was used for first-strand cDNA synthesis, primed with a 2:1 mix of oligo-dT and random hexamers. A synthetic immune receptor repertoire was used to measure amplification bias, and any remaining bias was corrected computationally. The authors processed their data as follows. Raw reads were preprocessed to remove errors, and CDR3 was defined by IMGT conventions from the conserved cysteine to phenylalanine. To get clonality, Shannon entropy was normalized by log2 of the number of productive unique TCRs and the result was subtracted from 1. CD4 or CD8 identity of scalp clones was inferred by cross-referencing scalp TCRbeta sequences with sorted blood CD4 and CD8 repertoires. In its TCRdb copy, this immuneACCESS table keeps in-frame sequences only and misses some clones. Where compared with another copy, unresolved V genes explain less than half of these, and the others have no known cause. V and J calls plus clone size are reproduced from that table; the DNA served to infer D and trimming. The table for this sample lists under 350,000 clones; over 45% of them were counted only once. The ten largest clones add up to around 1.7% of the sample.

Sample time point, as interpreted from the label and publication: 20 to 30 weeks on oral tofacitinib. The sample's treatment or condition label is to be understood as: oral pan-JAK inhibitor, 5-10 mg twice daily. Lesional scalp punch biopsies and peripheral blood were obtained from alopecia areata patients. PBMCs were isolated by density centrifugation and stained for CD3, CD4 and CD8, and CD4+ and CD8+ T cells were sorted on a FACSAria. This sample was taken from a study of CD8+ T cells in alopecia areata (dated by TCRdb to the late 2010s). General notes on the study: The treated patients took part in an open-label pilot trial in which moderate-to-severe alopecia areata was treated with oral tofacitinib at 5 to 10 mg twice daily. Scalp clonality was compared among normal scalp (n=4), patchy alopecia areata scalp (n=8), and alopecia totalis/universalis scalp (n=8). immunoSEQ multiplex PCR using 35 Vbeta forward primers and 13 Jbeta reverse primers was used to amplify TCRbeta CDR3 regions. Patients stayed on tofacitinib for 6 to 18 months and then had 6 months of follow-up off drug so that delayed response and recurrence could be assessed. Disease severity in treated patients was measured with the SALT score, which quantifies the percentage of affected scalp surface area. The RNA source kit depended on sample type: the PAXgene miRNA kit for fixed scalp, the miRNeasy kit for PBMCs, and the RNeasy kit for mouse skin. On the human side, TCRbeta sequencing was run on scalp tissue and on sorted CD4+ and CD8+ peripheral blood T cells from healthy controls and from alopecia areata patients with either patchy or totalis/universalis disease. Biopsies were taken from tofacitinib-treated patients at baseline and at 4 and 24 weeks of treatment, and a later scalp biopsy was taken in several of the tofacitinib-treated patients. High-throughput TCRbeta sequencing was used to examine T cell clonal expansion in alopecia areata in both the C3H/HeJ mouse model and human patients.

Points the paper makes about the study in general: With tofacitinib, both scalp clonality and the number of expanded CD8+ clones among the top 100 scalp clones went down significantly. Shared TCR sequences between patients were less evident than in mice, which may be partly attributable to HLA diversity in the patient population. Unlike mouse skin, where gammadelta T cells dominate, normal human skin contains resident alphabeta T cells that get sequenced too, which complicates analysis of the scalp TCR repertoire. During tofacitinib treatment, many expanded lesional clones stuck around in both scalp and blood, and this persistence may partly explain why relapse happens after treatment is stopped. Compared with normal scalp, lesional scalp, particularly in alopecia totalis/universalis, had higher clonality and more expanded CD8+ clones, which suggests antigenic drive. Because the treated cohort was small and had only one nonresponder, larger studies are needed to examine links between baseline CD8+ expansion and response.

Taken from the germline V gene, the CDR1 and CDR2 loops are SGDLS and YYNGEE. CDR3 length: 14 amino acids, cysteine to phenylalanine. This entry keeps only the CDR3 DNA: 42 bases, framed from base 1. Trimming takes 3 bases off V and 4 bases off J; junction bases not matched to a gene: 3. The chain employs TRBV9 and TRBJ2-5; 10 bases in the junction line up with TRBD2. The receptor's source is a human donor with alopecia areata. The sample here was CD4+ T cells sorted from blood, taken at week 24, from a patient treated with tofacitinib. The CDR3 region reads CASSARTSGETQYF. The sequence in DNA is TGTGCCAGCAGCGCCCGGACTAGCGGAGAGACCCAGTACTTC.